This T cell receptor (beta chain) is drawn from a study of OX40 agonist ivuxolimab in advanced cancers. Some clones are missing from TCRdb's copy, which holds only in-frame ones; the method was immunoSEQ multiplex PCR. The table includes tens of thousands of clones, approximately 90% detected once. V lost 4 bases and J lost 4; bases outside the gene matches: 12. The CDR3 is 17 amino acids. CDR1 and CDR2 from the germline V gene are SGHNT and YYREEE (reference sequence). The chain has TRBV5-4 and TRBJ2-5, with 11 bases aligning to TRBD2. Sequencing was performed on CD4+ or CD8+ T cells sorted from blood, taken in a trial of the OX40 agonist ivuxolimab. The TCR sequence derives from an adult with an advanced solid tumor such as melanoma, head and neck, liver or kidney cancer. Here the CDR3 DNA reads TGTGCCAGCAGCAGGAGGTCTGGGCTAGCGGGGGGAGAGACCCAGTACTTC. This gives the protein CASSRRSGLAGGETQYF.